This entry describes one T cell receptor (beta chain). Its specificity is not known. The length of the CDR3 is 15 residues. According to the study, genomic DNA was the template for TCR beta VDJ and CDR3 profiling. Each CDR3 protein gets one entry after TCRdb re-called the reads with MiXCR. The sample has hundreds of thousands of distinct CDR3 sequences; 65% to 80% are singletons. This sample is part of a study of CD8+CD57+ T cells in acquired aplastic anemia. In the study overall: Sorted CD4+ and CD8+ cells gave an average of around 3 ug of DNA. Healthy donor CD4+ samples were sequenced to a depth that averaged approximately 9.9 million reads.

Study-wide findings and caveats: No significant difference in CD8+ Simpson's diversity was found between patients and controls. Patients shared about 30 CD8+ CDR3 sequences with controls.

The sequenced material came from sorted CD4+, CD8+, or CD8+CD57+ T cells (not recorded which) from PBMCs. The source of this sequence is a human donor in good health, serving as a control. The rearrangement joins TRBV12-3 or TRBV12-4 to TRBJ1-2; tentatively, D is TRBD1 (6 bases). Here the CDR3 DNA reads TGTGCTAGGGGACTGGGGCCAGGGGTTGGCTATGGCTACACCTTC. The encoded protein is CARGLGPGVGYGYTF.